This TCR beta chain appears in the sequencing data of a study of CD8+ T cells in alopecia areata. About the study: It was oral tofacitinib, at 5 to 10 mg twice daily, that treated patients received.

Trimming cost V 5 bases and J 6 bases; bases outside gene matches: 6. The CDR3 has 13 residues. Germline lookup yields CDR1 SGHTA and CDR2 FQGNSA. Findings of the study overall: One nonresponder leaves baseline CD8+ expansion's link to response uncertain. Tofacitinib yielded significantly lower scalp clonality and fewer expanded CD8+ clones among the top 100.

Treatment defined: oral pan-JAK inhibitor, 5-10 mg twice daily. As the sequencing template, cDNA was produced by extracting RNA and reverse transcribing it. TCRdb's table, derived via immunoSEQ multiplex PCR, lists solely in-frame clones and lacks some. The data hold some 240,000 clones, with about 57% observed a single time. This clone was observed a handful of times. The antigen remains unidentified. This clonotype originated in a human donor with alopecia areata. The sequences come from CD4+ T cells sorted from blood, collected at week 4, from a patient treated with tofacitinib. The gene calls are TRBV7-2 and TRBJ2-7; 8 nucleotides line up with TRBD1. CDR3 residues: CASSQGAVSEQYF. The CDR3 coding sequence is TGTGCCAGCAGCCAGGGGGCAGTAAGCGAGCAGTACTTC.